Presented here are 21 T cell receptor beta chains from one specimen sequenced in a study of blood T cell repertoires in COVID-19. Clones were read by immunoSEQ multiplex PCR, and TCRdb kept only the in-frame ones, dropping some. The profile covers roughly 180,000 clones, with about 85% appearing a single time and more than 2% taken by the ten largest. The sample comprised PBMCs or T cells enriched from blood (not recorded which). These receptors were taken from a woman aged 30 to 39 who had recovered from COVID-19.

This chain joins TRBV4-2 and TRBJ2-1, with TRBD2 identical over 10 bases. Germline CDR1 is LGHNA and CDR2 is YNFKEQ. Trimming at V came to 1 base and at J to 2 bases, leaving 8 bases not matched to a gene. CDR3 size: 18 residues. The DNA for the CDR3 is TGTGCCAGCAGCCAAGTGGATAGCGGGAGGCCCCCCTACAATGAGCAGTTCTTC. This sequence encodes CASSQVDSGRPPYNEQFF.

V usage is TRBV5-1 and J usage is TRBJ2-7; 7 bases are shared with TRBD2. The CDR3 is 13 amino acids. Losses at the gene ends were 7 bases for V and 2 bases for J; bases not matched to a gene: 6. Germline lookup yields CDR1 SGHRS and CDR2 YFSETQ. As DNA, the CDR3 is TGCGCCAGCGGGCGGGAGCCCCCCTACGAGCAGTACTTC. Its protein is CASGREPPYEQYF.

The chain is built from TRBV2 and TRBJ1-3, with TRBD1 as a possible D gene (5 bases). Trimming left V 0 bases short and J 0 bases short, with 15 bases between. CDR1 and CDR2 (germline): SNHLY, FYNNEI. The CDR3 runs 18 residues. The CDR3 DNA sequence: TGTGCCAGCAGTGAAGCTTACCCGGGGGTGATCTCTGGAAACACCATATATTTT. Translation gives CASSEAYPGVISGNTIYF.

This chain connects TRBV18 to TRBJ2-7; D possibly corresponds to TRBD2 (6 bases). The V gene's germline CDR1 is KGHSH and CDR2 LQKENI. The CDR3 is 15 amino acids. V was shortened by 6 bases and J by 3 bases, with 18 bases between the two germline ends. The CDR3 DNA is TGTGCCAGCTCGGGGGGACTCGGAGATCTCTACGAGCAGTACTTC. Translation gives CASSGGLGDLYEQYF.

The rearrangement uses TRBV18 and TRBJ1-6, with TRBD1 identical over 7 bases. V lost 2 bases and J lost 8; bases outside the gene matches: 3. The CDR3 runs to 14 residues. Germline CDR1 KGHSH, CDR2 LQKENI. Here the CDR3 DNA reads TGTGCCAGCTCACCAAACAGGGGTGATTCACCCCTCCACTTT. It yields the protein CASSPNRGDSPLHF. The complete variable domain, with remaining parts taken from reference TRBV18 and TRBJ1-6, reads NAGVMQNPRHLVRRRGQEARLRCSPMKGHSHVYWYRQLPEEGLKFMVYLQKENIIDESGMPKERFSAEFPKEGPSILRIQQVVRGDSAAYFCASSPNRGDSPLHFGNGTRLTVT.

This chain links TRBV7-2 with TRBJ1-2; D is possibly TRBD1 (6 bases). The V gene's germline CDR1 is SGHTA and CDR2 FQGNSA. Between the trimmed V and J ends, which lost 5 bases and 2 bases, there was a span of 15 bases. The length of the CDR3 is 15 residues. CDR3 DNA: TGTGCCAGCAGCCCACAACCGACAGGAAACTATGGCTACACCTTC. Translated: CASSPQPTGNYGYTF. Variable domain in full (rest from reference TRBV7-2 and TRBJ1-2): GAGVSQSPSNKVTEKGKDVELRCDPISGHTALYWYRQSLGQGLEFLIYFQGNSAPDKSGLPSDRFSAERTGGSVSTLTIQRTQQEDSAVYLCASSPQPTGNYGYTFGSGTRLTVV.

The V call is TRBV28, the J call TRBJ1-1; D remains unclear. The germline V gene encodes CDR1 MDHEN and CDR2 SYDVKM. V was cut by 4 bases and J by 2 bases, with 11 bases left in between. This CDR3 comprises 14 residues. The CDR3 coding sequence is TGTGCCAGCAGTTATAGTCAGGCAAACACTGAAGCTTTCTTT. Its translation: CASSYSQANTEAFF.

This chain joins TRBV12-5 and TRBJ1-3; D is unclear. The germline V gene has CDR1 LGHNT and CDR2 FRNRAP. Deletions cut 0 bases from V and 4 bases from J, with 7 bases between. CDR3 length equals 14 residues. Here the CDR3 DNA reads TGTGCTAGTGGTTTGGTACACCTCGGAAACACCATATATTTT. It translates to CASGLVHLGNTIYF. Supplemented by reference TRBV12-5 and TRBJ1-3, the full variable domain reads DARVTQTPRHKVTEMGQEVTMRCQPILGHNTVFWYRQTMMQGLELLAYFRNRAPLDDSGMPKDRFSAEMPDATLATLKIQPSEPRDSAVYFCASGLVHLGNTIYFGEGSWLTVV.

This chain uses TRBV18 with TRBJ2-3, with 9 bases matching TRBD2. The CDR3 covers 14 residues. Trimming cost V 4 bases and J 4 bases; bases outside gene matches: 3. Germline V gives CDR1 KGHSH, CDR2 LQKENI. This chain's CDR3 is CASSLQREADTQYF. The DNA for the CDR3 is TGTGCCAGCTCACTCCAGCGGGAGGCAGATACGCAGTATTTT.

The chain recombines TRBV30 with TRBJ1-2; TRBD1 aligns across 9 bases. Germline CDR1 is GTSNPN and CDR2 is SVGIG (reference sequence). This CDR3 contains 14 residues. After removal of 0 bases from V and 7 bases from J, the junction contained 6 bases not matched to a gene. Here the CDR3 reads CAWSVLQGAGGYTF. CDR3 DNA: TGTGCCTGGAGTGTTCTACAGGGGGCTGGTGGCTACACCTTC.

The V call is TRBV30, the J call TRBJ1-4; D ambiguous. With 2 bases removed from V and 9 bases from J, the gap between germline ends came to 13 bases. Germline V gene sequence: CDR1 GTSNPN, CDR2 SVGIG (reference sequence). There are 13 residues in the CDR3. CDR3: CAWSRTISKKLFF. The CDR3 DNA reads as TGTGCCTGGAGTCGTACGATCTCTAAAAAACTGTTTTTT. The full variable domain, in which reference TRBV30 and TRBJ1-4 provide the parts outside the CDR3, is SQTIHQWPATLVQPVGSPLSLECTVEGTSNPNLYWYRQAAGRGLQLLFYSVGIGQISSEVPQNLSASRPQDRQFILSSKKLLLSDSGFYLCAWSRTISKKLFFGSGTQLSVL.

The chain links TRBV7-3 to TRBJ2-1, with TRBD2 matching over 7 bases. V shed 0 bases, J shed 2 bases, and the junction held 7 bases outside the gene matches. Germline CDR1 reads SGHTA; CDR2 reads FQGTGA. The CDR3 is 17 residues long. The CDR3 DNA sequence: TGTGCCAGCAGCTTAACGGCGGCGGGAGCGGCCTACAATGAGCAGTTCTTC. Residues: CASSLTAAGAAYNEQFF.

Only one count was recorded for this clone. This chain uses TRBV27 with TRBJ1-1; 10 nucleotides align to TRBD1. The CDR3 spans 16 residues. J gave up 0 bases and V 4 bases, and 5 bases lay outside the gene matches. The V gene's germline CDR1 is MNHEY and CDR2 SMNVEV (reference sequence). CDR3 region: CASSWTGGVMNTEAFF. The DNA of the CDR3 is TGTGCCAGCAGTTGGACAGGGGGAGTCATGAACACTGAAGCTTTCTTT.

The chain has TRBV7-2 and TRBJ1-4; no reliable D call. This CDR3 spans 12 amino acids. CDR1 SGHTA and CDR2 FQGNSA come from the germline V gene. Trimming took off 2 bases at V and 8 bases at J, with 6 bases between the two ends. The CDR3 DNA reads TGTGCCAGCAGCTTAAATCGGGAAAAACTGTTTTTT. Protein product: CASSLNREKLFF.

The J gene is TRBJ2-1, the V gene TRBV19, with TRBD2 identical over 9 bases. The CDR3 spans 15 residues. J gave up 6 bases and V 4 bases, and 7 bases lay outside the gene matches. Per germline, CDR1 LNHDA and CDR2 SQIVND (reference sequence). CDR3 DNA: TGTGCCAGTAGTACTAGCGGGAACTTGCGCAATGAGCAGTTCTTC. Protein: CASSTSGNLRNEQFF.

V is TRBV15 and J is TRBJ1-2; 10 positions agree with TRBD1. CDR3 length equals 15 residues. J gave up 7 bases and V 2 bases, and 7 bases lay outside the gene matches. Looked up from germline, CDR1 is LNHNV and CDR2 is YYDKDF (reference sequence). The CDR3 sequence: CATSRLDRGPSGYTF. CDR3 in DNA: TGTGCCACCAGCAGACTCGACAGGGGGCCCTCTGGCTACACCTTC.

As to this clone: Other DNA sequences from this sample encode an identical CDR3 as well. The rearrangement links TRBV2 to TRBJ2-1; possible D gene TRBD2, 6 bases. This CDR3 comprises 13 residues. Germline-derived CDR1 and CDR2 are SNHLY and FYNNEI. V was pared by 7 bases and J by 4 bases, with 11 bases between. The CDR3 reads CASKGREYNEQFF. In DNA form, the CDR3 reads TGTGCCAGCAAGGGACGGGAGTACAATGAGCAGTTCTTC.

The V gene is TRBV7-2, the J gene TRBJ1-1, with D tentatively TRBD1 (6 bases). Per the germline V gene, CDR1 is SGHTA and CDR2 is FQGNSA. This CDR3 has 15 residues. Trimming left V 2 bases short and J 5 bases short, with 15 bases between. Here the CDR3 reads CASSLNRGGVTEAFF. CDR3 in DNA: TGTGCCAGCAGCTTAAACCGAGGGGGTGTAACTGAAGCTTTCTTT.

The gene calls are TRBV5-1 and TRBJ2-1, with D maybe TRBD1 (6 bases). The germline gives CDR1 SGHRS, CDR2 YFSETQ. Between the trimmed V and J ends, which lost 4 bases and 6 bases, there was a span of 14 bases. The CDR3 totals 14 residues. CDR3 sequence: CASSLMDSINEQFF. CDR3 in DNA: TGCGCCAGCAGCCTTATGGACAGTATCAATGAGCAGTTCTTC. The whole variable domain, filled in from reference TRBV5-1 and TRBJ2-1, reads KAGVTQTPRYLIKTRGQQVTLSCSPISGHRSVSWYQQTPGQGLQFLFEYFSETQRNKGNFPGRFSGRQFSNSRSEMNVSTLELGDSALYLCASSLMDSINEQFFGPGTRLTVL.

The V and J genes are TRBV18 and TRBJ2-7; a possible D gene is TRBD1 (6 bases). Looked up from germline, CDR1 is KGHSH and CDR2 is LQKENI. The CDR3 is 13 amino acids. Trimming left V 2 bases short and J 5 bases short, with 10 bases between. The CDR3 bases are TGTGCCAGCTCACCAATACAGGGTGACGAGCAGTACTTC. Translating it yields CASSPIQGDEQYF.

This sequence joins TRBV7-2 and TRBJ1-3; 8 bases agree with TRBD1. This CDR3 contains 15 residues. V lost 4 bases, J lost 4 bases, and 6 bases stayed unmatched. Germline CDR1 SGHTA, CDR2 FQGNSA. For the CDR3, the DNA is TGTGCCAGCAGCTCGGGGACAGGTCTGGGAAACACCATATATTTT. It encodes CASSSGTGLGNTIYF.